This T cell receptor beta chain was captured by sequencing in a study of T cell changes during pregnancy in multiple sclerosis. Sequencing was performed with immunoSEQ multiplex PCR; in TCRdb, only in-frame clones are kept and a portion is missing. The sample carries over 50,000 clones, 89% recorded once. Germline-derived CDR1 and CDR2 are SGHRS and YFSETQ. V was shortened by 4 bases and J by 4 bases, with 11 bases between the two germline ends. This CDR3 contains 13 residues. This clone has a handful of counts. The clonotype comes from a female donor with multiple sclerosis, enrolled in a pregnancy study. The chain has TRBV5-1 and TRBJ1-2, with D perhaps matching TRBD1 (5 bases). Sequences were derived from peripheral blood, sampled after pregnancy. CDR3 amino acids: CASSTQGAYGYTF. The CDR3 DNA is TGCGCCAGCAGCACCCAGGGTGCCTATGGCTACACCTTC.